The source of this T cell receptor beta chain is a study of T cells expressing NK-cell markers. Findings and limits, study-wide: For a handful of donors, these clonotypes were likewise the leading ones in the CD3+CD56-NKG2C+ fraction.

For this clonotype: Its antigen is not known.

From the 5' RACE reads, TCRdb lists one entry per CDR3 protein and no DNA. The sample table sets out some 440,000 distinct CDR3 sequences. The CDR3 consists of 16 residues. CDR1 is MGHRA, CDR2 YSYEKL, per germline. The source material was blood T cells: a sorted CD56 or NKG2C T cell subset, CD4+ or CD8+ T cells, or bulk PBMC T cells (not recorded which). The source of this sequence is a woman between 50 and 59 years old in good health. The chain combines TRBV4-1 with TRBJ2-5. The CDR3 protein is CASSQEMVSKQETQYF.